This T cell receptor (beta chain) is from a study of shared clonotypes between healthy human individuals. V lost 0 bases, J lost 7 bases, and 17 bases lay in between. This CDR3 contains 15 residues. CDR1 is SGDLS and CDR2 is YYNGEE in the germline V gene. Only one count was recorded for this clone. What it binds is not known. Broader study findings: Generation probabilities were higher for clonotypes shared across all four sorted-subset donors than for unshared ones.

The naive CD8 fraction comprised CD45RO-negative cells positively selected for CCR7 and excluded terminally differentiated effector memory CD45RA+ cells. On sorted subsets, replicate PCRs used 150 to 250 ng DNA, or some 27,000 T cell genomes. Measured with immunoSEQ multiplex PCR; TCRdb has only the in-frame clones, and not every one. The data hold around 2,000,000 clones, with about 95% observed a single time. This TCR came from a man between 18 and 35 years old in good health. The J gene is TRBJ2-7, the V gene TRBV9; D not resolved. Sequenced: naive CD8+ T cells sorted from blood. In DNA, the CDR3 is TGTGCCAGCAGCGTAGATACCACCCCGATGGTTGAGCAGTACTTC. Encoded protein: CASSVDTTPMVEQYF.